A single sample is the source of the 31 T cell receptor beta chains below, sequenced in a study of T-cell reconstitution after alpha-beta-depleted transplantation in children. Unique molecular identifiers were incorporated when the TCRbeta library was constructed. TCRdb called the PCR reads again in MiXCR, with one record for every CDR3 protein. The sample lists 200,000 or so distinct CDR3 sequences; about 6% were seen once. The sequences come from PBMCs, collected before TCRalphabeta/CD19-depleted stem cell transplant. The receptors were sampled from a girl less than two years old with combined immunodeficiency, due to receive a stem cell transplant.

This clonotype was counted ten times or more. This chain links TRBV4-1 with TRBJ1-2; D might be TRBD1 (6 bases). Trimming removed 0 bases from V and 4 bases from J, with 12 bases in between. CDR3 length: 15 residues. CDR1 is MGHRA, CDR2 YSYEKL, per germline. CDR3 sequence: CASSQEGEQGYGYTF. CDR3 in DNA: TGCGCCAGCAGCCAAGAAGGCGAACAGGGCTATGGCTACACCTTC.

The rearrangement uses TRBV25-1 and TRBJ1-1, with D uncertain. The CDR3 is 14 residues long. V was trimmed by 0 bases and J by 4 bases, leaving 9 bases between them. Germline CDR1 is MGHDK and CDR2 is SYGVNS. The CDR3 reads CASSEYLGTTEAFF. The CDR3 DNA sequence: TGTGCCAGCAGTGAATACCTGGGAACCACTGAAGCTTTCTTT.

The rearrangement links TRBV10-3 to TRBJ2-2, with TRBD1 matching 7 bases. The CDR3 totals 15 residues. V gave up 4 bases and J gave up 0 bases; unmatched junction bases: 2. CDR1 and CDR2 from the germline V gene are ENHRY and SYGVKD. The CDR3 nucleotides are TGTGCCATCAGTGGTCAGGGGGCGAACACCGGGGAGCTGTTTTTT. Translation: CAISGQGANTGELFF.

The V and J genes are TRBV4-1 and TRBJ2-7; 12 bases match TRBD2. The CDR3 is 16 amino acids. Unmatched junction bases numbered 7, after V lost 0 bases and J lost 7 bases. The germline V gene encodes CDR1 MGHRA and CDR2 YSYEKL. The CDR3 coding sequence is TGCGCCAGCAGCCAAGATCAGGGACTAGCGGGCCCGGAGCAGTACTTC. Its translation is CASSQDQGLAGPEQYF.

This clonotype was detected many times. A junction end diverges from the germline sequence, so it may reflect a read error. The chain recombines TRBV12-3 or TRBV12-4 with TRBJ2-7; unclear D gene. The CDR3 runs 16 residues. The CDR3 DNA sequence: TGTGCCAGCAGCTTAGTAACTCGACCGGGCTCCTACGAGCAGTACTTC. Protein: CASSLVTRPGSYEQYF.

This clonotype was observed many times. The V and J genes are TRBV5-1 and TRBJ2-7, with D possibly being TRBD1 (5 bases). This CDR3 has 15 residues. The V gene's germline CDR1 is SGHRS and CDR2 YFSETQ. With 5 bases removed from V and 4 bases from J, the gap between germline ends came to 19 bases. Here the CDR3 reads CASRPSPQDLYEQYF. The CDR3 DNA reads as TGCGCCAGCAGACCCTCGCCACAGGACCTATACGAGCAGTACTTC.

This sequence joins TRBV7-2 and TRBJ2-7; 11 bases line up with TRBD2. V shed 1 base and J 4 bases; nucleotides not matched to a gene: 6. This CDR3 comprises 16 residues. CDR1 and CDR2 (germline): SGHTA, FQGNSA. The CDR3 reads CASSLGRASGRYEQYF. The CDR3 nucleotides read TGTGCCAGCAGCTTAGGAAGGGCTAGCGGGAGGTACGAGCAGTACTTC. Complete variable domain (other parts from reference TRBV7-2 and TRBJ2-7): GAGVSQSPSNKVTEKGKDVELRCDPISGHTALYWYRQSLGQGLEFLIYFQGNSAPDKSGLPSDRFSAERTGGSVSTLTIQRTQQEDSAVYLCASSLGRASGRYEQYFGPGTRLTVT.

This clonotype was seen many times. The chain couples TRBV29-1 to TRBJ1-1; 9 bases agree with TRBD1. Germline CDR1 and CDR2: SQVTM and ANQGSEA. Losses at the gene ends were 7 bases for V and 1 base for J; bases not matched to a gene: 13. The CDR3 consists of 16 residues. CDR3 nucleotide sequence: TGCAGCGGAATGGGGACAGGGTGGGCCCCGAACACTGAAGCTTTCTTT. Amino acids: CSGMGTGWAPNTEAFF.

This clonotype was detected ten times or more. The junction and the germline gene differ at one end; a read error may be behind it. This chain joins TRBV7-3 and TRBJ2-1; D possibly corresponds to TRBD2 (6 bases). This CDR3 is 14 amino acids long. CDR1 and CDR2 (germline): SGHTA, FQGTGA. CDR3 protein: CASSLTGAPHEQFF. CDR3 DNA: TGTGCCAGCAGCCTAACGGGAGCCCCCCATGAGCAGTTCTTC.

At least ten counts were recorded for this clonotype. The V call is TRBV6-5, the J call TRBJ2-6; perhaps D is TRBD1 or TRBD2 (5 bases each). The V and J ends lost 4 bases and 4 bases respectively, with 8 bases between them. Germline V gene sequence: CDR1 MNHEY, CDR2 SVGAGI. There are 14 residues in the CDR3. The CDR3 reads CASSLGDGANVLTF. Here the CDR3 DNA reads TGTGCCAGCAGTTTGGGGGACGGGGCCAACGTCCTGACTTTC.

A word on this clonotype: This may stem from a read error, because a much larger clone lies one nucleotide away. V is TRBV29-1 and J is TRBJ2-2, with a weak D call TRBD2 (5 bases). This CDR3 spans 13 amino acids. The germline gives CDR1 SQVTM, CDR2 ANQGSEA. The chain's CDR3 is CSVEETNTGEPFF. CDR3 nucleotide sequence: TGCAGCGTTGAAGAGACCAACACCGGGGAGCCGTTTTTT.

The rearrangement uses TRBV7-8 and TRBJ2-7, with D uncertain. This CDR3 is built from 14 residues. CDR1 is SGHVS and CDR2 is FQNEAQ in the germline V gene. Trimming shortened V by 4 bases and J by 0 bases, and 10 bases separated the two germline ends. In nucleotides, the CDR3 is TGTGCCAGCAGCTCACGGGTGAACTCCTACGAGCAGTACTTC. It yields the protein CASSSRVNSYEQYF.

This clonotype was seen many times. This sequence joins TRBV5-1 and TRBJ2-1, with D maybe TRBD1 (5 bases). This CDR3 has 14 residues. Germline CDR1 is SGHRS and CDR2 is YFSETQ. V was trimmed by 1 base and J by 10 bases, leaving 15 bases between them. The CDR3 nucleotides are TGCGCCAGCAGCTTGTTATCAGGGCCTATGGAGCAGTTCTTC. Translating gives CASSLLSGPMEQFF.

Ten or more counts support this clonotype. This sequence joins TRBV20-1 and TRBJ2-7; unclear D gene. The V gene lost 1 base and the J gene lost 3 bases, with 10 bases spanning the gap. CDR3 size: 13 residues. Germline V gene lookup returns CDR1 DFQATT and CDR2 SNEGSKA (reference sequence). The CDR3 DNA reads as TGCAGTGCTAGAGTCGTCTATAACTACGAGCAGTACTTC. It codes for CSARVVYNYEQYF.

This clonotype was detected many times. The chain is built from TRBV27 and TRBJ2-7; D remains unclear. The germline CDR1 and CDR2 sequences are MNHEY and SMNVEV (reference sequence). The V and J ends lost 7 bases and 5 bases respectively, with 9 bases between them. This CDR3 comprises 11 residues. This CDR3 is CASKNPHEQYF. The CDR3 DNA reads as TGTGCCAGCAAGAATCCCCACGAGCAGTACTTC.

This clonotype came up many times. The chain joins TRBV6-5 to TRBJ2-7, with 11 bases lining up with TRBD2. CDR3 length: 16 residues. Germline values: CDR1 MNHEY, CDR2 SVGAGI. The J segment lost 7 bases and the V segment lost 0 bases, leaving 8 bases of the junction unmatched. CDR3 DNA: TGTGCCAGCAGTTACTCGCCGACTAGCGGGATGGGGGAGCAGTACTTC. Translating it yields CASSYSPTSGMGEQYF.

This clonotype was counted at least ten times. V gene TRBV9 combines with J gene TRBJ2-2, with 9 positions matching TRBD1. V shed 3 bases and J 5 bases; nucleotides not matched to a gene: 2. Germline CDR1 and CDR2: SGDLS and YYNGEE. The CDR3 is made up of 14 amino acids. The CDR3 coding sequence is TGTGCCAGCAGCGCCGACAGGGGGACCGGGGAGCTGTTTTTT. It codes for CASSADRGTGELFF.

This clonotype was seen ten or more times. This chain joins TRBV5-1 and TRBJ2-3; TRBD2 matches 11 bases. With V trimmed by 4 bases and J by 4 bases, 8 bases remained unmatched. Germline V gene sequence: CDR1 SGHRS, CDR2 YFSETQ. The CDR3 has 16 amino acids. CDR3 sequence: CASSPILAGAPDTQYF. CDR3 DNA sequence: TGCGCCAGCAGCCCGATACTAGCGGGAGCTCCAGATACGCAGTATTTT.

This clonotype was detected many times. The gene calls are TRBV4-1 and TRBJ2-1, with 7 bases that match TRBD2. This CDR3 region has 14 residues. The V and J ends lost 9 bases and 0 bases, in that order; junction bases with no gene match: 5. CDR1 MGHRA and CDR2 YSYEKL come from the germline V gene. CDR3 residues: CASARGSSYNEQFF. The CDR3 DNA reads as TGCGCCAGTGCGCGGGGGAGCTCCTACAATGAGCAGTTCTTC.

This clonotype showed up many times. The genes are TRBV27 and TRBJ1-1, with D hard to call. Looked up from germline, CDR1 is MNHEY and CDR2 is SMNVEV (reference sequence). The V and J ends lost 0 bases and 5 bases respectively, with 16 bases between them. This CDR3 comprises 16 residues. Written as DNA, the CDR3 is TGTGCCAGCAGTTTATCGTGGGCCCCCCTGACGACTGAAGCTTTCTTT. Its translation: CASSLSWAPLTTEAFF.

This clonotype occurred many times. This chain uses TRBV9 with TRBJ2-5; no definite D call. This CDR3 contains 14 residues. The V and J ends lost 0 bases and 4 bases respectively, with 10 bases between them. Germline V lookup: CDR1 SGDLS, CDR2 YYNGEE. CDR3: CASSVVGGAETQYF. The CDR3 coding sequence is TGTGCCAGCAGCGTAGTGGGTGGCGCAGAGACCCAGTACTTC.

This clonotype has at least ten counts. This sequence joins TRBV6-4 and TRBJ1-1; D is possibly TRBD1 (6 bases). V was shortened by 6 bases and J by 8 bases, with 16 bases between the two germline ends. The germline V gene encodes CDR1 MRHNA and CDR2 SNTAGT. The CDR3 spans 13 residues. The CDR3 nucleotides read TGTGCCAGCAGCCCTTCGATCGGGGGCGAAGCTTTCTTT. Amino acids: CASSPSIGGEAFF.

This clonotype was detected many times. The chain links TRBV5-1 to TRBJ2-3; maybe TRBD2 (6 bases). Trimming removed 4 bases from V and 4 bases from J, with 22 bases in between. The CDR3 length is 17 residues. CDR1 and CDR2 from the germline V gene are SGHRS and YFSETQ. CDR3 protein: CASSPPGTLSGADTQYF. CDR3 bases: TGCGCCAGCAGCCCGCCCGGGACTCTATCTGGGGCAGATACGCAGTATTTT.

At least ten counts were recorded for this clonotype. The chain uses TRBV4-3 and TRBJ2-1, with 12 bases fitting TRBD2. Germline V gene sequence: CDR1 LGHNA, CDR2 YSLEER. The CDR3 totals 16 residues. Trimming took 1 base from V and 7 from J; bases not matched to a gene: 5. In DNA, the CDR3 is TGCGCCAGCAGCCAAGGGGGGCTAGCGGGAGGGAATGAGCAGTTCTTC. Translated: CASSQGGLAGGNEQFF.

This clonotype was picked up many times. This chain joins TRBV3-1 and TRBJ2-1; D is unclear. V was pared by 1 base and J by 8 bases, with 15 bases between. Germline lookup yields CDR1 LGHDT and CDR2 YNNKEL (reference sequence). This CDR3 spans 15 amino acids. The CDR3 nucleotides read TGTGCCAGCAGCCAAGCCACCGTGAAAGAGCATGAGCAGTTCTTC. It codes for CASSQATVKEHEQFF.

This clonotype was detected ten times or more. The rearrangement links TRBV7-9 to TRBJ2-2, with D hard to call. CDR3 length: 14 residues. V lost 3 bases to trimming and J lost 4 bases, with 9 bases between them. Germline V lookup: CDR1 SEHNR, CDR2 FQNEAQ (reference sequence). CDR3 DNA sequence: TGTGCCAGCAGCTTCCAAACTCCCACCGGGGAGCTGTTTTTT. This sequence encodes CASSFQTPTGELFF.

As for this clonotype: Given a much more abundant clone one base away, this may be a read error. This chain uses TRBV27 with TRBJ1-1, with D uncertain. The CDR3 consists of 15 residues. Per germline, CDR1 MNHEY and CDR2 SMNVEV (reference sequence). The CDR3 protein is CTSSFGSPGNTEAFF. The CDR3, as DNA: TGTACCAGCAGTTTTGGGTCTCCTGGGAACACTGAAGCTTTCTTT.

This clonotype has a count of ten or more. CDR3 DNA sequence: TGTGCCAGCGTCACGACAGGGGACAACGAGCAGTACTTC. It specifies CASVTTGDNEQYF. V usage is TRBV5-6 and J usage is TRBJ2-7; TRBD1 agrees at 8 bases. Trimming removed 7 bases from V and 5 bases from J; junction bases left unmatched: 8. In germline, CDR1 is SGHDT, CDR2 YYEEEE. The CDR3 length is 13 residues. The whole variable domain, remainder taken from reference TRBV5-6 and TRBJ2-7, is DAGVTQSPTHLIKTRGQQVTLRCSPKSGHDTVSWYQQALGQGPQFIFQYYEEEERQRGNFPDRFSGHQFPNYSSELNVNALLLGDSALYLCASVTTGDNEQYFGPGTRLTVT.

This clonotype was observed many times. V usage is TRBV5-1 and J usage is TRBJ2-2; maybe TRBD1 (6 bases). This CDR3 is built from 17 residues. In germline, CDR1 is SGHRS, CDR2 YFSETQ. The ends were cut back, 3 bases at V and 0 bases at J, with 15 bases in the middle. The CDR3 DNA reads as TGCGCCAGCAGCTACCTGACGACAGGCGCGAACACCGGGGAGCTGTTTTTT. As protein: CASSYLTTGANTGELFF.

The sample holds many counts of this clonotype. The chain combines TRBV4-1 with TRBJ1-4; TRBD1 aligns across 9 bases. The CDR3 is made up of 17 amino acids. The V gene end was trimmed by 4 bases and the J gene end by 8 bases; junction bases not matched to a gene: 14. Germline values: CDR1 MGHRA, CDR2 YSYEKL. DNA for the CDR3: TGCGCCAGCAGCCTCCTACCGGACAGGGGTTCTCAAGAAAAACTGTTTTTT. Translated, it gives CASSLLPDRGSQEKLFF.

This clonotype was detected ten times or more. J is TRBJ2-2 and V is TRBV12-3 or TRBV12-4; 7 positions agree with TRBD2. V was clipped by 11 bases and J by 4 bases; unmatched bases: 10. The CDR3 runs to 14 residues. Here the CDR3 reads CASNWGEGTGELFF. The CDR3 DNA reads TGTGCCTCCAATTGGGGGGAGGGCACCGGGGAGCTGTTTTTT.